This TCR beta chain was captured by sequencing in a study of blood T cells in healthy people across ages. Using a J-beta primer mix together with a sample-barcoded 5' primer, a second PCR was run for roughly 6 to 11 cycles. In TCRdb, the 5' RACE reads were re-called with MiXCR into one record per CDR3 protein. The sample has over 1,300,000 distinct CDR3 sequences; almost 60% are singletons. A remark on this clonotype: Its antigen is still unknown.

Trimming pared 0 bases from V and 9 bases from J, leaving 18 bases between. The CDR3 runs to 16 residues. Germline lookup yields CDR1 DFQATT and CDR2 SNEGSKA (reference sequence). Study conclusions and caveats: It was the long-lived donors that had more naive CD4+ cells and higher diversity than aged donors. There was a strong correlation between TCR beta diversity and naive T cell percentage.

The TCR was taken from a man younger than 35 in good health. Sequencing was carried out using blood. The chain is built from TRBV20-1 and TRBJ1-6; unclear D gene. The CDR3 protein is CSARENGGEGSSPLHF. DNA of the CDR3: TGCAGTGCTAGAGAAAACGGTGGGGAGGGCTCTTCACCCCTCCACTTT.